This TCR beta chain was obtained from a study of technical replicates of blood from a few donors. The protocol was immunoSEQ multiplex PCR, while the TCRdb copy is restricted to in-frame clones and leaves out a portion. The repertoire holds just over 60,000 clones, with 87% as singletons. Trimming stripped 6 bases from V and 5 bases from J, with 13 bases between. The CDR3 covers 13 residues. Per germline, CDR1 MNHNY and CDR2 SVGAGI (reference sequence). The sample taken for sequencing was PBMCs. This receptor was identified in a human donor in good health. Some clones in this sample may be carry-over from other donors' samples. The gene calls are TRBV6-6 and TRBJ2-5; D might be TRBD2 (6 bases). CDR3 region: CASRPSGDETQYF. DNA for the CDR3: TGTGCCAGCAGGCCGTCGGGGGACGAGACCCAGTACTTC.